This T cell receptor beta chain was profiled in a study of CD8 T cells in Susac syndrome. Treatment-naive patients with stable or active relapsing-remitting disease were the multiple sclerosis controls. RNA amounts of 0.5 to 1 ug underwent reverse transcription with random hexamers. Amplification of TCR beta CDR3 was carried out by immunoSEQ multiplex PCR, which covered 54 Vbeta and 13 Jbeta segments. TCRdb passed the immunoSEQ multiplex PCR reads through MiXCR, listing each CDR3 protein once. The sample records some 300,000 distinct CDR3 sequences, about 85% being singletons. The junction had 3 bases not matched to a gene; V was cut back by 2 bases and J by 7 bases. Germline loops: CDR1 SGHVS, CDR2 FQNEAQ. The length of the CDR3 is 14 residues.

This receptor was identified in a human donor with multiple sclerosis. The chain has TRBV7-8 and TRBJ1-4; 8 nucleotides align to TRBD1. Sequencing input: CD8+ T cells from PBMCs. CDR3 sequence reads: CASSLYRGVEKLFF. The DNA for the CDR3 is TGTGCCAGCAGCTTATACAGGGGGGTTGAAAAACTGTTTTTT.